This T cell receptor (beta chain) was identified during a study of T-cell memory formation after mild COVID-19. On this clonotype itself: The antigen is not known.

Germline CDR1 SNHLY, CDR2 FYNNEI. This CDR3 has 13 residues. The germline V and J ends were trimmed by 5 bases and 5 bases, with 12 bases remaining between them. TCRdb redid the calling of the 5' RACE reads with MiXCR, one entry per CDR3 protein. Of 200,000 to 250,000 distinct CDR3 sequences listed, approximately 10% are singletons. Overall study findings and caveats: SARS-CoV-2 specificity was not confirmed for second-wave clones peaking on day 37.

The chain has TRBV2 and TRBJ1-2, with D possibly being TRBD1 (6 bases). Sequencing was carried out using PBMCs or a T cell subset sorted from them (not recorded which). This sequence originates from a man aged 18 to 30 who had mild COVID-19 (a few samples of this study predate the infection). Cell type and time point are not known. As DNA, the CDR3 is TGTGCCAGCAGTACAGGGACGCGGTATGGCTACACCTTC. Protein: CASSTGTRYGYTF.